Listed here are 16 T cell receptor beta chains from one sample, sequenced in a study of cytomegalovirus exposure and HLA in healthy donors. This table comes from immunoSEQ multiplex PCR, and its TCRdb copy is limited to in-frame clones, with some not included. Found here are over 200,000 clones, about nine tenths of them singletons; the top ten hold 1.5% to 2.5%. Sequences were obtained from PBMCs. The receptors originated from a woman between 18 and 29 years old in good health and CMV-seropositive.

V usage is TRBV11-3 and J usage is TRBJ2-7, with TRBD2 identical over 7 bases. Germline-derived CDR1 and CDR2 are SGHNT and YENEEA. This CDR3 spans 14 amino acids. The J segment lost 2 bases and the V segment lost 5 bases, leaving 6 bases of the junction unmatched. CDR3 in amino acids: CASSPSAGAYEQYF. The CDR3, as DNA: TGTGCCAGCAGCCCCTCGGCGGGGGCCTACGAGCAGTACTTC.

A single count supports this clone. The chain is built from TRBV14 and TRBJ1-2; 9 bases align to TRBD1. The germline CDR1 and CDR2 sequences are SGHDN and FVKESK. V lost 4 bases to trimming and J lost 6 bases; unmatched junction nucleotides: 18. CDR3 length equals 18 residues. CDR3 residues: CASSPGTGLSPMRDGYTF. Written as DNA, the CDR3 is TGTGCCAGCAGCCCCGGGACAGGGTTATCCCCCATGAGAGATGGCTACACCTTC.

This chain joins TRBV6-6 and TRBJ2-5; unclear D gene. With 0 bases removed from V and 2 bases from J, the gap between germline ends came to 4 bases. Germline-derived CDR1 and CDR2 are MNHNY and SVGAGI (reference sequence). The CDR3 is made up of 13 amino acids. CDR3 DNA sequence: TGTGCCAGCAGTTACTCCAGACAAGAGACCCAGTACTTC. Protein product: CASSYSRQETQYF.

The V call is TRBV10-3, the J call TRBJ2-1; weak D call: TRBD1 (5 bases). V was clipped by 0 bases and J by 7 bases, with 13 bases between them. Germline CDR1 ENHRY, CDR2 SYGVKD. The CDR3 is 15 residues long. CDR3 protein: CAISESRGKGNEQFF. The CDR3 DNA reads TGTGCCATCAGTGAGTCTCGCGGAAAGGGGAATGAGCAGTTCTTC.

The chain recombines TRBV7-8 with TRBJ2-3; D gene uncertain. Trimming took 5 bases from V and 4 from J, leaving 13 bases between them. This CDR3 spans 14 amino acids. Germline-derived CDR1 and CDR2 are SGHVS and FQNEAQ. The chain's CDR3 is CASSPQRVPDTQYF. CDR3 nucleotide sequence: TGTGCCAGCAGCCCCCAACGGGTGCCAGATACGCAGTATTTT. The full variable domain, in which reference TRBV7-8 and TRBJ2-3 provide the parts outside the CDR3, is GAGVSQSPRYKVAKRGQDVALRCDPISGHVSLFWYQQALGQGPEFLTYFQNEAQLDKSGLPSDRFFAERPEGSVSTLKIQRTQQEDSAVYLCASSPQRVPDTQYFGPGTRLTVL.

V is TRBV28 and J is TRBJ2-7; unclear D gene. Germline CDR1 reads MDHEN; CDR2 reads SYDVKM. Trimming shortened V by 5 bases and J by 4 bases, and 6 bases separated the two germline ends. This CDR3 contains 11 residues. CDR3 in amino acids: CASSRQYEQYF. The CDR3, as DNA: TGTGCCAGCAGTCGCCAGTACGAGCAGTACTTC.

The chain links TRBV2 to TRBJ2-3; TRBD2 matches at 11 bases. J gave up 4 bases and V 7 bases, and 10 bases lay outside the gene matches. The CDR3 contains 16 residues. Germline V gene lookup returns CDR1 SNHLY and CDR2 FYNNEI. For the CDR3, the DNA is TGTGCCAGCATGGTTCCTATAGCGGGAGGGGCAGATACGCAGTATTTT. This gives the protein CASMVPIAGGADTQYF.

The rearrangement links TRBV27 to TRBJ2-2, with D perhaps matching TRBD2 (5 bases). CDR1 is MNHEY, CDR2 SMNVEV, per germline (reference sequence). The CDR3 extends over 14 amino acids. V was clipped by 6 bases and J by 1 base, with 9 bases between them. The CDR3 DNA reads as TGTGCCAGCAGGGCGAGCGGGAACACCGGGGAGCTGTTTTTT. The encoded protein is CASRASGNTGELFF.

The genes are TRBV2 and TRBJ2-4, with TRBD1 matching over 10 bases. The CDR3 contains 16 residues. V shed 6 bases and J 3 bases; nucleotides not matched to a gene: 8. Germline V gene lookup returns CDR1 SNHLY and CDR2 FYNNEI. CDR3 amino acids: CASRRDRGDGKNIQYF. For the CDR3, the DNA is TGTGCCAGCAGGAGGGACAGGGGTGATGGCAAAAACATTCAGTACTTC.

V gene TRBV7-9 combines with J gene TRBJ2-7; 7 nucleotides line up with TRBD2. V lost 5 bases to trimming and J lost 3 bases; unmatched junction nucleotides: 7. Germline CDR1 and CDR2: SEHNR and FQNEAQ (reference sequence). The CDR3 is 14 amino acids. CDR3 sequence: CASSPGGGSYEQYF. The CDR3 nucleotides are TGTGCCAGCAGCCCCGGCGGCGGGAGCTACGAGCAGTACTTC.

V gene TRBV29-1 combines with J gene TRBJ2-3, with 14 bases matching TRBD2. Looked up from germline, CDR1 is SQVTM and CDR2 is ANQGSEA. J was trimmed by 7 bases and V by 4 bases; bases with no gene match: 4. This CDR3 is built from 14 residues. The CDR3 is CSVVGTSGRNTQYF. The CDR3 DNA follows: TGCAGCGTTGTCGGGACTAGCGGGAGAAATACGCAGTATTTT.

The rearrangement uses TRBV19 and TRBJ1-2, with D unclear. This CDR3 region has 13 residues. CDR1 is LNHDA and CDR2 is SQIVND in the germline V gene (reference sequence). V gave up 8 bases and J gave up 0 bases, with 10 bases separating them. CDR3 protein: CASGREANYGYTF. CDR3 DNA sequence: TGTGCCAGTGGACGGGAAGCTAACTATGGCTACACCTTC. Variable domain in full (rest from reference TRBV19 and TRBJ1-2): DGGITQSPKYLFRKEGQNVTLSCEQNLNHDAMYWYRQDPGQGLRLIYYSQIVNDFQKGDIAEGYSVSREKKESFPLTVTSAQKNPTAFYLCASGREANYGYTFGSGTRLTVV.

This clone was found once. The V and J genes are TRBV2 and TRBJ1-5, with TRBD1 matching over 8 bases. The germline CDR1 and CDR2 sequences are SNHLY and FYNNEI. Germline trimming cut 5 bases from V and 1 base from J; bases unmatched to any gene: 4. The CDR3 consists of 15 residues. This chain's CDR3 is CASSFDRGSNQPQHF. The CDR3 bases are TGTGCCAGCAGTTTTGACAGGGGCAGCAATCAGCCCCAGCATTTT.

The chain combines TRBV14 with TRBJ1-1, with 8 bases fitting TRBD1. V lost 1 base to trimming and J lost 0 bases; unmatched junction nucleotides: 7. Germline CDR1 reads SGHDN; CDR2 reads FVKESK. The CDR3 extends over 17 amino acids. Written as DNA, the CDR3 is TGTGCCAGCAGCCAAGGGACAAAGACAGGGGTGAACACTGAAGCTTTCTTT. Encoded protein: CASSQGTKTGVNTEAFF.

The chain has TRBV5-4 and TRBJ1-1, with unresolved D. Germline V gene lookup returns CDR1 SGHNT and CDR2 YYREEE (reference sequence). The CDR3 is 19 residues long. V was trimmed by 4 bases and J by 1 base, leaving 26 bases between them. The CDR3 region has the DNA TGTGCCAGCAGCCCTGCGAGTGGACTGGGCAATTTAGGGAACACTGAAGCTTTCTTT. Translating it yields CASSPASGLGNLGNTEAFF.

This chain connects TRBV5-4 to TRBJ2-3; a possible D gene is TRBD1 (6 bases). CDR1 and CDR2 from the germline V gene are SGHNT and YYREEE (reference sequence). V was clipped by 3 bases and J by 0 bases, with 14 bases between them. The CDR3 covers 16 residues. The CDR3 here is CASSSWTDPSTDTQYF. In DNA form, the CDR3 reads TGTGCCAGCAGCTCCTGGACAGATCCTAGCACAGATACGCAGTATTTT.